These 30 T cell receptor beta chains originate from one sample sequenced in a study of blood T cell repertoires in COVID-19. Method: immunoSEQ multiplex PCR; TCRdb's copy keeps in-frame clones and lacks some. The top ten clones hold 37% of a sample with roughly 4,900 clones, around 73% of them seen once. Sequencing used peripheral blood. All receptors derive from a human donor in a cohort sampled during active COVID-19.

The rearrangement uses TRBV11-2 and TRBJ1-1, with a tentative D call TRBD1 (5 bases). Trimming removed 1 base from V and 4 bases from J, with 16 bases in between. Germline V lookup: CDR1 SGHAT, CDR2 FQNNGV. The CDR3 extends over 16 amino acids. The CDR3 DNA sequence: TGTGCCAGCAGCTTAGGGTCGAGGGGAGGTGGCACTGAAGCTTTCTTT. This gives the protein CASSLGSRGGGTEAFF.

The chain recombines TRBV6-2 or TRBV6-3 with TRBJ2-5; 7 bases match TRBD2. V was clipped by 2 bases and J by 6 bases; unmatched bases: 6. CDR1 is MNHEY, CDR2 SVGEGT, per germline. The CDR3 has 14 amino acids. The CDR3 is CASSYSGVSKTQYF. The CDR3 DNA follows: TGTGCCAGCAGTTACAGCGGGGTCTCAAAGACCCAGTACTTC.

This sequence joins TRBV6-2 or TRBV6-3 and TRBJ2-2; TRBD1 is a possible D gene (6 bases). CDR1 is MNHEY and CDR2 is SVGEGT in the germline V gene. This CDR3 contains 15 residues. V lost 6 bases to trimming and J lost 5 bases, with 16 bases between them. The CDR3 region is CASSQQGVRTGELFF. DNA of the CDR3: TGTGCCAGCAGCCAACAGGGAGTTCGGACCGGGGAGCTGTTTTTT.

This chain joins TRBV7-9 and TRBJ2-1, with D perhaps matching TRBD1 (5 bases). The CDR3 is made up of 13 amino acids. V was cut by 3 bases and J by 8 bases, with 11 bases left in between. CDR1 SEHNR and CDR2 FQNEAQ come from the germline V gene (reference sequence). Here the CDR3 DNA reads TGTGCCAGCAGCTTCTATGGGGCGTATGAGCAGTTCTTC. It is translated as CASSFYGAYEQFF.

This clone was recorded a few times. V usage is TRBV7-6 and J usage is TRBJ2-7; D perhaps matches TRBD1 (6 bases). The CDR3 has 15 residues. V lost 1 base and J lost 4, with 14 bases in between. CDR1 is SGHVS, CDR2 FNYEAQ, per germline. The CDR3 nucleotides read TGTGCCAGCAGCTTAGAGTCCGGACAGAGGTACGAGCAGTACTTC. It encodes CASSLESGQRYEQYF.

The genes are TRBV6-5 and TRBJ1-2; 9 bases are shared with TRBD1. The CDR3 runs to 15 residues. Germline CDR1 is MNHEY and CDR2 is SVGAGI. Trimming cost V 6 bases and J 8 bases; bases outside gene matches: 13. The CDR3 sequence is CASRSDRGVVGGYTF. The CDR3 coding sequence is TGTGCCAGCAGATCCGACAGGGGGGTAGTGGGAGGCTACACCTTC.

CDR3 protein: CSAGVSTDTQYF. CDR3 DNA: TGCAGCGCCGGAGTTAGCACAGATACGCAGTATTTT. The rearrangement links TRBV29-1 to TRBJ2-3; no clear D. This CDR3 region has 12 residues. CDR1 and CDR2 (germline): SQVTM, ANQGSEA. V dropped 7 bases and J dropped 0 bases, with 8 bases sitting between them.

This clone has a handful of counts. V gene TRBV27 combines with J gene TRBJ2-5; the match to TRBD1 covers 8 bases. Trimming at V came to 6 bases and at J to 1 base, leaving 4 bases not matched to a gene. The CDR3 contains 14 residues. Germline CDR1 and CDR2: MNHEY and SMNVEV (reference sequence). The CDR3 sequence: CASSLQGGQETQYF. The DNA of the CDR3 is TGTGCCAGCAGCCTACAGGGGGGCCAAGAGACCCAGTACTTC.

The chain carries TRBV6-2 or TRBV6-3 and TRBJ2-7, with TRBD1 matching 7 bases. Trimming removed 6 bases from V and 2 bases from J; junction bases left unmatched: 4. Germline V gene data show CDR1 as MNHEY and CDR2 as SVGEGT. This CDR3 is built from 13 residues. The CDR3: CASSRDSPYEQYF. In DNA, the CDR3 is TGTGCCAGCAGCCGGGACAGTCCCTACGAGCAGTACTTC.

This clone was observed a handful of times. The CDR3 bases are TGTGCCAGCAGCTTAGGGGGAGCCCAAGAGACCCAGTACTTC. It specifies CASSLGGAQETQYF. V is TRBV7-9 and J is TRBJ2-5; D is possibly TRBD2 (5 bases). The CDR3 has 14 residues. Germline loops: CDR1 SEHNR, CDR2 FQNEAQ (reference sequence). V was pared by 1 base and J by 1 base, with 7 bases between.

J is TRBJ2-5 and V is TRBV2; D is unclear. With 7 bases removed from V and 2 bases from J, the gap between germline ends came to 5 bases. CDR3 length: 11 residues. CDR1 and CDR2 from the germline V gene are SNHLY and FYNNEI. The CDR3 coding sequence is TGTGCCAGCACCAGACAAGAGACCCAGTACTTC. It specifies CASTRQETQYF. Full variable domain (missing parts from reference TRBV2 and TRBJ2-5): EPEVTQTPSHQVTQMGQEVILRCVPISNHLYFYWYRQILGQKVEFLVSFYNNEISEKSEIFDDQFSVERPDGSNFTLKIRSTKLEDSAMYFCASTRQETQYFGPGTRLLVL.

This clone was observed a few times. The genes are TRBV19 and TRBJ1-1, with TRBD1 as a possible D gene (6 bases). The CDR3 sequence is 15 residues long. CDR1 and CDR2 (germline): LNHDA, SQIVND (reference sequence). Trimming took 2 bases from V and 2 from J, leaving 12 bases between them. CDR3 protein: CASSIPTGPNTEAFF. CDR3 nucleotides: TGTGCCAGTAGTATACCTACAGGGCCTAACACTGAAGCTTTCTTT.

The CDR3 is CASSLVDRQSEQYF. The CDR3, as DNA: TGTGCCAGCAGCTTAGTAGATAGACAGAGCGAGCAGTATTTT. The chain links TRBV7-6 to TRBJ2-3, with D maybe TRBD1 (5 bases). The V end lost 1 base, the J end lost 11 bases, and 16 bases lay between the germline ends. CDR1 SGHVS and CDR2 FNYEAQ come from the germline V gene. The CDR3 is 14 residues long.

The chain couples TRBV18 to TRBJ1-1, with a possible D match to TRBD1 (6 bases). Germline CDR1 KGHSH, CDR2 LQKENI. Trimming removed 5 bases from V and 2 bases from J, with 12 bases in between. The CDR3 is 14 residues long. CDR3 DNA: TGTGCCAGCTCAGAGGACAGCATTAACACTGAAGCTTTCTTT. This encodes CASSEDSINTEAFF.

A few counts support this clone. The chain joins TRBV5-1 to TRBJ2-7, with 7 positions matching TRBD1. The CDR3 loop spans 13 amino acids. CDR1 is SGHRS, CDR2 YFSETQ, per germline. The V gene end was trimmed by 4 bases and the J gene end by 2 bases; junction bases not matched to a gene: 3. The CDR3 reads CASSAGTAYEQYF. The DNA of the CDR3 is TGCGCCAGCAGCGCTGGGACAGCCTACGAGCAGTACTTC. Filled out from reference TRBV5-1 and TRBJ2-7, the complete variable domain reads KAGVTQTPRYLIKTRGQQVTLSCSPISGHRSVSWYQQTPGQGLQFLFEYFSETQRNKGNFPGRFSGRQFSNSRSEMNVSTLELGDSALYLCASSAGTAYEQYFGPGTRLTVT.

The table lists this clone with a few counts. The rearrangement joins TRBV10-3 to TRBJ2-7; tentative D call: TRBD2 (6 bases). CDR1 and CDR2 (germline): ENHRY, SYGVKD. The CDR3 spans 14 residues. Between the trimmed V and J ends, which lost 6 bases and 7 bases, there was a span of 19 bases. CDR3 sequence reads: CAISHPGTAGEQYF. CDR3 DNA sequence: TGTGCCATCAGCCATCCCGGGACTGCGGGGGAGCAGTACTTC.

This clone was observed a single time. In DNA form, the CDR3 reads TGTGCCAGCAGCTCACAGGGCTTTGGGGCCAACGTCCTGACTTTC. As protein: CASSSQGFGANVLTF. This rearrangement joins TRBV7-9 to TRBJ2-6, with TRBD1 as a possible D gene (6 bases). V was shortened by 4 bases and J by 3 bases, with 10 bases between the two germline ends. In germline, CDR1 is SEHNR, CDR2 FQNEAQ (reference sequence). This CDR3 spans 15 amino acids.

In this sample, this clone turned up once. This CDR3 reads CASSPPDSNEKLFF. The CDR3 DNA sequence: TGTGCCAGCTCACCCCCGGACAGTAATGAAAAACTGTTTTTT. The rearrangement uses TRBV18 and TRBJ1-4, with a tentative D call TRBD1 (6 bases). The CDR3 runs to 14 residues. V dropped 3 bases and J dropped 4 bases, with 9 bases sitting between them. CDR1 is KGHSH and CDR2 is LQKENI in the germline V gene.

The chain carries TRBV5-1 and TRBJ1-6; TRBD1 matches at 12 bases. Trimming at V came to 4 bases and at J to 9 bases, leaving 5 bases not matched to a gene. Per the germline V gene, CDR1 is SGHRS and CDR2 is YFSETQ. The CDR3 is made up of 15 amino acids. This CDR3 is CASSTGQGAGSPLHF. CDR3 in DNA: TGCGCCAGCAGCACGGGACAGGGGGCAGGTTCACCCCTCCACTTT.

The V and J genes are TRBV18 and TRBJ1-2; D remains unclear. The germline V and J ends were trimmed by 4 bases and 6 bases, with 6 bases remaining between them. Germline V gene sequence: CDR1 KGHSH, CDR2 LQKENI. The CDR3 contains 11 residues. In DNA, the CDR3 is TGTGCCAGCTCACGGGGAGATGGCTACACCTTC. Its protein product is CASSRGDGYTF.

The rearrangement uses TRBV18 and TRBJ2-1; a possible D gene is TRBD1 (6 bases). The length of the CDR3 is 15 residues. V lost 0 bases and J lost 7, with 13 bases in between. Germline V lookup: CDR1 KGHSH, CDR2 LQKENI. The CDR3 DNA sequence: TGTGCCAGCTCACCACCGTGGACAGAAGGGAATGAGCAGTTCTTC. Its translation is CASSPPWTEGNEQFF.

This chain uses TRBV7-9 with TRBJ2-3, with 7 bases fitting TRBD1. The ends lost 7 bases at V and 5 bases at J; junction bases unmatched: 15. Germline assignment: CDR1 SEHNR and CDR2 FQNEAQ (reference sequence). The CDR3 covers 16 residues. The CDR3 loop is CASTPRGRGREDTQYF. DNA for the CDR3: TGTGCCAGCACACCAAGGGGTAGGGGGCGCGAAGATACGCAGTATTTT.

The count of this clone is one. The V gene is TRBV6-5, the J gene TRBJ1-5, with D tentatively TRBD1 (6 bases). This CDR3 has 15 residues. Per the germline V gene, CDR1 is MNHEY and CDR2 is SVGAGI. V lost 5 bases to trimming and J lost 4 bases, with 15 bases between them. CDR3 sequence (DNA): TGTGCCAGCAGTCGACAGGCGTATAGTAATCAGCCCCAGCATTTT. It translates to CASSRQAYSNQPQHF.

The CDR3 nucleotides read TGTGCCAGCAGCGCCCAGGCGGATACGCAGTATTTT. Translation: CASSAQADTQYF. The gene calls are TRBV7-3 and TRBJ2-3; no clear D. Trimming left V 5 bases short and J 6 bases short, with 9 bases between. CDR1 SGHTA and CDR2 FQGTGA come from the germline V gene. This CDR3 is 12 amino acids long. The whole variable domain, remainder taken from reference TRBV7-3 and TRBJ2-3, is GAGVSQTPSNKVTEKGKYVELRCDPISGHTALYWYRQSLGQGPEFLIYFQGTGAADDSGLPNDRFFAVRPEGSVSTLKIQRTERGDSAVYLCASSAQADTQYFGPGTRLTVL.

This sequence joins TRBV2 and TRBJ2-2; no firm D call. Between the trimmed V and J ends, which lost 2 bases and 6 bases, there was a span of 10 bases. The CDR3 sequence is 14 residues long. Germline CDR1 and CDR2: SNHLY and FYNNEI. CDR3 in DNA: TGTGCCAGCAGTGAACTCGTGTTCTCCGGGGAGCTGTTTTTT. Protein product: CASSELVFSGELFF.

This clone has only a few counts. The rearrangement uses TRBV10-3 and TRBJ2-5, with TRBD2 as a possible D gene (5 bases). The V and J ends lost 4 bases and 1 base respectively, with 13 bases between them. The CDR3 totals 15 residues. Germline CDR1 reads ENHRY; CDR2 reads SYGVKD. DNA for the CDR3: TGTGCCATCAGTGGCGGACGGGGATCCCAAGAGACCCAGTACTTC. This sequence encodes CAISGGRGSQETQYF.

The rearrangement uses TRBV18 and TRBJ2-7, with TRBD1 identical over 8 bases. The CDR3 is 13 amino acids. The junction had 7 bases not matched to a gene; V was cut back by 6 bases and J by 6 bases. Germline V gene data show CDR1 as KGHSH and CDR2 as LQKENI. CDR3: CASSPGGRGEQYF. Here the CDR3 DNA reads TGTGCCAGCTCTCCAGGGGGCCGGGGCGAGCAGTACTTC. Using reference TRBV18 and TRBJ2-7 for the parts outside the CDR3, the full variable domain is NAGVMQNPRHLVRRRGQEARLRCSPMKGHSHVYWYRQLPEEGLKFMVYLQKENIIDESGMPKERFSAEFPKEGPSILRIQQVVRGDSAAYFCASSPGGRGEQYFGPGTRLTVT.

V and J are TRBV11-2 and TRBJ1-2; unclear D gene. This CDR3 is 13 amino acids long. The ends were cut back, 5 bases at V and 8 bases at J, with 15 bases in the middle. Per germline, CDR1 SGHAT and CDR2 FQNNGV. In DNA form, the CDR3 reads TGTGCCAGCAGCCGAGGAGAGGCCCTCGGCTACACCTTC. Amino acid sequence: CASSRGEALGYTF.

The chain is built from TRBV28 and TRBJ1-2; TRBD1 agrees at 10 bases. The CDR3 totals 15 residues. CDR1 is MDHEN and CDR2 is SYDVKM in the germline V gene. Trimming cost V 4 bases and J 6 bases; bases outside gene matches: 8. The CDR3 sequence: CASSSTLGQGNGYTF. Here the CDR3 DNA reads TGTGCCAGCAGTTCAACCCTGGGACAGGGGAATGGCTACACCTTC.

This clone was counted once. V is TRBV7-2 and J is TRBJ2-7, with 10 nucleotides matching TRBD1. This CDR3 spans 15 amino acids. J was trimmed by 3 bases and V by 3 bases; bases with no gene match: 5. Germline assignment: CDR1 SGHTA and CDR2 FQGNSA. CDR3 protein: CASSFSTGGGYEQYF. DNA of the CDR3: TGTGCCAGCAGCTTCTCGACAGGGGGCGGCTACGAGCAGTACTTC.